What follows are 16 T cell receptor beta chains derived from one specimen sequenced in a study of CD8 T cells in Susac syndrome. Random hexamers were used to reverse transcribe the RNA input (about 0.5 to 1 ug). TCRdb independently ran MiXCR on the immunoSEQ multiplex PCR reads; one entry per CDR3 protein. The data show around 50,000 distinct CDR3 sequences, almost 95% seen once. The sample consisted of CD8+ T cells from PBMCs. These receptor sequences come from a human donor in good health.

The chain couples TRBV9 to TRBJ1-3; D unclear. Trimming removed 4 bases at V and 0 bases at J, with 11 bases between. This CDR3 is built from 15 residues. Germline CDR1 SGDLS, CDR2 YYNGEE. CDR3 protein: CASSPGLLSGNTIYF. The CDR3 nucleotides read TGTGCCAGCAGCCCCGGACTGCTCTCTGGAAACACCATATATTTT.

The CDR3 protein is CASSQLAAREQFF. In nucleotides, the CDR3 is TGTGCCAGCAGCCAACTCGCCGCAAGGGAGCAGTTCTTC. This chain joins TRBV14 and TRBJ2-1, with D unresolved. This CDR3 is built from 13 residues. Germline V CDR1 and CDR2: SGHDN, FVKESK. V was clipped by 2 bases and J by 10 bases, with 12 bases between them.

This chain uses TRBV27 with TRBJ2-7; a weak D match, TRBD2 (6 bases). The germline V gene encodes CDR1 MNHEY and CDR2 SMNVEV (reference sequence). The CDR3 covers 17 residues. V lost 5 bases and J 2 bases, leaving 22 bases between the germline ends. CDR3 in amino acids: CASSPLVLATGPYEQYF. The CDR3 coding sequence is TGTGCCAGCAGTCCGTTAGTACTAGCTACGGGCCCCTACGAGCAGTACTTC.

The chain is built from TRBV27 and TRBJ2-1; D is perhaps TRBD1 (6 bases). From germline, CDR1 is MNHEY and CDR2 SMNVEV (reference sequence). V lost 7 bases and J lost 5, with 12 bases in between. The CDR3 runs 13 residues. The CDR3 coding sequence is TGTGCCAGCACCCACAACAGGGACAATGAGCAGTTCTTC. Translated: CASTHNRDNEQFF.

V and J are TRBV6-2 or TRBV6-3 and TRBJ2-1, with D unresolved. Between the trimmed V and J ends, which lost 0 bases and 10 bases, there was a span of 7 bases. CDR3 length: 12 amino acids. Looked up from germline, CDR1 is MNHEY and CDR2 is SVGEGT. The chain's CDR3 is CASSYSKGEQFF. DNA for the CDR3: TGTGCCAGCAGTTACTCGAAAGGGGAGCAGTTCTTC.

This sequence joins TRBV30 and TRBJ2-1; possibly TRBD2 for D (5 bases). V lost 1 base and J lost 11, with 9 bases in between. CDR1 is GTSNPN, CDR2 SVGIG, per germline (reference sequence). The length of the CDR3 is 11 residues. The DNA of the CDR3 is TGTGCCTGGAGTGAGGACTTCAAGCAGTTCTTC. Translated, it gives CAWSEDFKQFF. The variable domain in full, completed from reference TRBV30 and TRBJ2-1, reads SQTIHQWPATLVQPVGSPLSLECTVEGTSNPNLYWYRQAAGRGLQLLFYSVGIGQISSEVPQNLSASRPQDRQFILSSKKLLLSDSGFYLCAWSEDFKQFFGPGTRLTVL.

This clonotype was observed a single time. This rearrangement joins TRBV5-6 to TRBJ2-5, with a possible D match to TRBD1 (5 bases). This CDR3 has 11 residues. V was trimmed by 2 bases and J by 12 bases, leaving 11 bases between them. Germline values: CDR1 SGHDT, CDR2 YYEEEE. The CDR3 DNA reads TGTGCCAGCAGCTTCGACAGAGTAAAGTACTTC. Its translation is CASSFDRVKYF.

The genes are TRBV7-9 and TRBJ2-7, with 9 positions matching TRBD1. Germline V gene lookup returns CDR1 SEHNR and CDR2 FQNEAQ (reference sequence). The length of the CDR3 is 15 residues. After removal of 6 bases from V and 2 bases from J, the junction contained 8 bases not matched to a gene. CDR3 sequence: CASRGDREGPYEQYF. In nucleotides, the CDR3 is TGTGCCAGCAGAGGGGACAGGGAGGGCCCCTACGAGCAGTACTTC.

The chain has TRBV27 and TRBJ1-1; 9 bases line up with TRBD1. The CDR3 is 15 residues long. Germline V lookup: CDR1 MNHEY, CDR2 SMNVEV (reference sequence). V lost 5 bases and J lost 0; bases outside the gene matches: 4. The CDR3 coding sequence is TGTGCCAGCAGTGACGGGACAGGGATGAACACTGAAGCTTTCTTT. It specifies CASSDGTGMNTEAFF.

The rearrangement links TRBV7-9 to TRBJ2-1; possible D gene TRBD1, 5 bases. The germline V and J ends were trimmed by 10 bases and 5 bases, with 15 bases remaining between them. The CDR3 has 13 residues. Germline V lookup: CDR1 SEHNR, CDR2 FQNEAQ (reference sequence). CDR3 sequence: CAIAQGSNNEQFF. Here the CDR3 DNA reads TGTGCCATTGCCCAGGGATCCAACAATGAGCAGTTCTTC. The full variable domain, in which reference TRBV7-9 and TRBJ2-1 provide the parts outside the CDR3, is DTGVSQNPRHKITKRGQNVTFRCDPISEHNRLYWYRQTLGQGPEFLTYFQNEAQLEKSRLLSDRFSAERPKGSFSTLEIQRTEQGDSAMYLCAIAQGSNNEQFFGPGTRLTVL.

This chain connects TRBV29-1 to TRBJ2-7; no clear D. CDR3 length equals 12 residues. Germline loops: CDR1 SQVTM, CDR2 ANQGSEA. The germline V and J ends were trimmed by 4 bases and 7 bases, with 14 bases remaining between them. The DNA of the CDR3 is TGCAGCGTTGCGCCCGAAGCTGCAGAGCAGTACTTC. Translating gives CSVAPEAAEQYF.

Details on this clonotype: At one of its ends the junction is not consistent with the germline gene, which may arise from a read error. The rearrangement joins TRBV2 to TRBJ2-1; 10 nucleotides line up with TRBD2. This CDR3 contains 16 residues. Germline CDR1 and CDR2: SNHLY and FYNNEI. CDR3 sequence reads: CAGSPFSGGRENEQFF. DNA for the CDR3: TGTGCCGGCAGTCCTTTTAGCGGGGGGAGAGAAAATGAGCAGTTCTTC.

V is TRBV18 and J is TRBJ2-4, with D possibly TRBD2 on 6 matching bases. The CDR3 has 12 amino acids. The germline V and J ends were trimmed by 0 bases and 14 bases, with 11 bases remaining between them. Germline CDR1 is KGHSH and CDR2 is LQKENI. CDR3 DNA: TGTGCCAGCTCACCACCGGAGGGTTTCGAGTACTTC. Translation gives CASSPPEGFEYF.

The gene calls are TRBV12-3 or TRBV12-4 and TRBJ1-1; weak D call: TRBD1 (5 bases). The V gene lost 8 bases and the J gene lost 8 bases, with 9 bases spanning the gap. This CDR3 is 10 amino acids long. CDR3 nucleotides: TGTGCCAGCGGGACCGAGGAAGCTTTCTTT. Residues: CASGTEEAFF.

This clonotype came up once. The V and J genes are TRBV7-8 and TRBJ2-3, with D possibly called TRBD1 or TRBD2 (6 bases each). The ends were cut back, 5 bases at V and 4 bases at J, with 16 bases in the middle. This CDR3 comprises 15 residues. The germline gives CDR1 SGHVS, CDR2 FQNEAQ. CDR3 bases: TGTGCCAGCAGCCGCAAAGGGGGGAGCTCAGATACGCAGTATTTT. As protein: CASSRKGGSSDTQYF.

This sequence joins TRBV4-1 and TRBJ2-5; the D call may be TRBD1 or TRBD2 (5 bases each). This CDR3 has 16 amino acids. Germline V CDR1 and CDR2: MGHRA, YSYEKL. Trimming removed 4 bases from V and 4 bases from J, with 19 bases in between. CDR3 amino acids: CASSLTPGPLRETQYF. Here the CDR3 DNA reads TGCGCCAGCAGCCTCACTCCGGGGCCCTTGAGAGAGACCCAGTACTTC.